The 8 T cell receptor beta chains presented below share a single source sample, sequenced in a study of blood T cell repertoires in COVID-19. This table comes from immunoSEQ multiplex PCR, and its TCRdb copy is limited to in-frame clones, with some not included. The sample shows 90,000 to 100,000 clones, approximately 81% of them seen only once. Sequencing used peripheral blood. The receptor set was obtained from a man between 60 and 75 years old with acute or convalescent COVID-19.

Many counts were recorded for this clone. The genes are TRBV28 and TRBJ1-5; perhaps TRBD1 as D (5 bases). The CDR3 loop spans 14 amino acids. CDR1 and CDR2 (germline): MDHEN, SYDVKM. The V and J ends lost 2 bases and 5 bases respectively, with 10 bases between them. CDR3 in DNA: TGTGCCAGCAGTTTAGCCAGGGAATATCAGCCCCAGCATTTT. Translating gives CASSLAREYQPQHF.

The genes are TRBV7-3 and TRBJ2-7; D gene uncertain. V dropped 4 bases and J dropped 3 bases, with 10 bases sitting between them. The germline CDR1 and CDR2 sequences are SGHTA and FQGTGA. CDR3 size: 13 residues. For the CDR3, the DNA is TGTGCCAGCAGCTCCAACCCGGGCTACGAGCAGTACTTC. It yields the protein CASSSNPGYEQYF.

V gene TRBV10-3 combines with J gene TRBJ1-4; a possible D gene is TRBD1 (5 bases). This CDR3 is 14 amino acids long. V was clipped by 6 bases and J by 8 bases, with 16 bases between them. CDR1 is ENHRY and CDR2 is SYGVKD in the germline V gene. CDR3 amino acids: CAISEAREGEKLFF. The DNA of the CDR3 is TGTGCCATCAGCGAAGCCAGGGAAGGGGAAAAACTGTTTTTT.

This clone was seen once. The V and J genes are TRBV4-1 and TRBJ2-7; TRBD1 matches 7 bases. Germline V CDR1 and CDR2: MGHRA, YSYEKL. The V gene end was trimmed by 3 bases and the J gene end by 2 bases; junction bases not matched to a gene: 16. This CDR3 spans 18 amino acids. CDR3 protein: CASSQFSHRGQITYEQYF. The CDR3 DNA sequence: TGCGCCAGCAGCCAGTTCTCCCACAGGGGACAGATAACCTACGAGCAGTACTTC.

This clone was detected a few times. Different DNA sequences within this sample yield the same CDR3. The V and J genes are TRBV5-1 and TRBJ1-5; D ambiguous. With 0 bases removed from V and 2 bases from J, the gap between germline ends came to 6 bases. This CDR3 has 14 amino acids. CDR1 and CDR2 (germline): SGHRS, YFSETQ. DNA for the CDR3: TGCGCCAGCAGCTTGGGCGGGGGCAATCAGCCCCAGCATTTT. Amino acids: CASSLGGGNQPQHF.

V usage is TRBV9 and J usage is TRBJ1-6, with no clear D. Germline V gives CDR1 SGDLS, CDR2 YYNGEE. CDR3 length: 14 residues. V lost 0 bases, J lost 3 bases, and 4 bases lay in between. CDR3 sequence (DNA): TGTGCCAGCAGCGTAGCCAGCTATAATTCACCCCTCCACTTT. Protein product: CASSVASYNSPLHF.

The rearrangement links TRBV5-3 to TRBJ1-2, with a weak D call TRBD1 (6 bases). TRBV5-3 is annotated as an ORF whose role is uncertain. This CDR3 comprises 20 residues. V was cut by 0 bases and J by 1 base, with 25 bases left in between. The CDR3 region is CARSLGWADRRTEHNYGYTF. The DNA of the CDR3 is TGTGCCAGAAGCTTGGGTTGGGCGGACAGACGCACCGAACATAACTATGGCTACACCTTC.

J is TRBJ1-4 and V is TRBV7-2; 9 bases match TRBD1. Germline V gene sequence: CDR1 SGHTA, CDR2 FQGNSA. With V trimmed by 2 bases and J by 15 bases, 10 bases remained unmatched. The CDR3 extends over 14 amino acids. The CDR3 DNA sequence: TGTGCCAGCAGCTTAAACAGGGGGCCTGCAGGGGTGTTTTTT. Its protein product is CASSLNRGPAGVFF.